Following are 15 T cell receptor gamma chains from one sample sequenced in a study of gamma-delta T cells after stem cell transplantation. TCRdb re-called the RT-PCR reads with CATT. The sample lists thousands of gamma-chain clones; about a fifth were seen once. The material sequenced was gamma-delta T cells. All receptors come from a human donor. It is not recorded whose cells these are; they may come from a transplant donor.

This clone was seen more than once but under ten times. The CDR3, as DNA: TGTGCCACCTGGGCTTCGTATTATTATAAGAAACTCTTT. Amino acids: CATWASYYYKKLF. This chain links TRGV4 with TRGJ1 or TRGJ2. From germline, CDR1 is EGSTGY and CDR2 YDSYTSSV. This CDR3 has 13 residues. Trimming took 5 bases from V and 2 from J; bases not matched to a gene: 6.

This clone was observed a few times. This chain connects TRGV2 to TRGJ1 or TRGJ2. Looked up from germline, CDR1 is EGSNGY and CDR2 is YDSYNSKV. This CDR3 spans 10 amino acids. V was pared by 3 bases and J by 7 bases, with 0 bases of the junction left unmatched. Here the CDR3 DNA reads TGTGCCACCTGGGACTATAAGAAACTCTTT. Protein product: CATWDYKKLF.

Turning to this clone: Other DNA sequences of this sample code for an identical CDR3. The chain is built from TRGV2 and TRGJP2. CDR1 and CDR2 (germline): EGSNGY, YDSYNSKV. The length of the CDR3 is 14 residues. With V trimmed by 1 base and J by 3 bases, 2 bases remained unmatched. The CDR3 loop is CATWDGRSDWIKTF. As DNA, the CDR3 is TGTGCCACCTGGGACGGACGTAGTGATTGGATCAAGACGTTT.

A few counts support this clone. The CDR3 here is CATWDEDLDTTGWFKIF. The CDR3 coding sequence is TGTGCCACCTGGGATGAGGATTTGGATACCACTGGTTGGTTCAAGATATTT. The gene calls are TRGV4 and TRGJP1. Per germline, CDR1 EGSTGY and CDR2 YDSYTSSV. V lost 2 bases and J lost 0; bases outside the gene matches: 9. This CDR3 has 17 residues.

Only a few counts were recorded for this clone. The genes are TRGV9 and TRGJ1 or TRGJ2. The CDR3 loop spans 14 amino acids. J was trimmed by 7 bases and V by 0 bases; bases with no gene match: 9. CDR1 GITISATS and CDR2 ISYDGTV come from the germline V gene (reference sequence). The CDR3 here is CALWEVALGYKKLF. DNA of the CDR3: TGTGCCTTGTGGGAGGTGGCCTTGGGATATAAGAAACTCTTT.

The V and J genes are TRGV8 and TRGJ1 or TRGJ2. Germline values: CDR1 VENAVY, CDR2 YDSYNSRV. Trimming at V came to 1 base and at J to 4 bases, leaving 4 bases not matched to a gene. CDR3 length equals 13 residues. The CDR3 region has the DNA TGTGCCACCTGGGATAGCTACTATTATAAGAAACTCTTT. Translation: CATWDSYYYKKLF.

This clone was recorded a few times. V usage is TRGV9 and J usage is TRGJP. Per the germline V gene, CDR1 is GITISATS and CDR2 is ISYDGTV (reference sequence). There are 16 residues in the CDR3. The trim removed 0 bases at V and 7 bases at J, leaving 3 bases unmatched. CDR3 coding DNA: TGTGCCTTGTGGGAGGTGAATGAGTTGGGCAAAAAAATCAAGGTATTT. The encoded protein is CALWEVNELGKKIKVF.

There are a few counts of this clone. Other nucleotide sequences from this sample produce the same CDR3. The genes are TRGV2 and TRGJ1 or TRGJ2. Trimming removed 0 bases from V and 4 bases from J; junction bases left unmatched: 6. Germline loops: CDR1 EGSNGY, CDR2 YDSYNSKV. The CDR3 is 14 amino acids. The CDR3 DNA reads as TGTGCCACCTGGGACGGGCCAGGGTATTATAAGAAACTCTTT. It codes for CATWDGPGYYKKLF.

This clone has a handful of counts. Different DNA sequences within this sample yield the same CDR3. This chain uses TRGV8 with TRGJ1 or TRGJ2. CDR1 and CDR2 (germline): VENAVY, YDSYNSRV. The V segment lost 0 bases and the J segment 3 bases; nucleotides outside the gene matches: 2. This CDR3 has 13 residues. The CDR3 protein is CATWDRLYYKKLF. CDR3 DNA: TGTGCCACCTGGGATAGGCTTTATTATAAGAAACTCTTT.

About this clone itself: A much larger clone differs from this one at a single base, so this may be a read error. Other DNA sequences of this sample code for an identical CDR3. This sequence joins TRGV4 and TRGJ1 or TRGJ2. V was clipped by 2 bases and J by 3 bases; unmatched bases: 1. From germline, CDR1 is EGSTGY and CDR2 YDSYTSSV. This CDR3 comprises 12 residues. The CDR3 loop is CATWDVYYKKLF. Written as DNA, the CDR3 is TGTGCCACCTGGGATGTTTATTATAAGAAACTCTTT.

The chain couples TRGV9 to TRGJ1 or TRGJ2. The ends lost 0 bases at V and 6 bases at J; junction bases unmatched: 5. The CDR3 extends over 13 amino acids. Germline V gene lookup returns CDR1 GITISATS and CDR2 ISYDGTV (reference sequence). CDR3 sequence (DNA): TGTGCCTTGTGGGAGGTGCGAGGTTATAAGAAACTCTTT. This sequence encodes CALWEVRGYKKLF.

This clone was counted a few times. This chain joins TRGV3 and TRGJP2. The trim removed 3 bases at V and 10 bases at J, leaving 11 bases unmatched. The germline V gene has CDR1 VTNTFY and CDR2 YDVSTARD (reference sequence). The CDR3 loop spans 14 amino acids. DNA of the CDR3: TGTGCCACCTGGGACTGGCGCCGGGGTTGGATCAAGACGTTT. This sequence encodes CATWDWRRGWIKTF.

This chain links TRGV3 with TRGJ1 or TRGJ2. This CDR3 has 15 residues. The germline V gene encodes CDR1 VTNTFY and CDR2 YDVSTARD (reference sequence). Germline trimming cut 3 bases from V and 2 bases from J; bases unmatched to any gene: 10. The CDR3 region has the DNA TGTGCCACCTGGGACCGGCGGGGGTATTATTATAAGAAACTCTTT. Its protein is CATWDRRGYYYKKLF.

The V call is TRGV4, the J call TRGJ1 or TRGJ2. After removal of 2 bases from V and 4 bases from J, the junction contained 5 bases not matched to a gene. Germline-derived CDR1 and CDR2 are EGSTGY and YDSYTSSV. The CDR3 sequence is 13 residues long. The CDR3: CATWDEVYYKKLF. Here the CDR3 DNA reads TGTGCCACCTGGGATGAAGTGTATTATAAGAAACTCTTT.

The chain links TRGV9 to TRGJP. The V gene's germline CDR1 is GITISATS and CDR2 ISYDGTV (reference sequence). CDR3 length: 15 amino acids. V lost 3 bases and J lost 6; bases outside the gene matches: 2. The DNA for the CDR3 is TGTGCCTTGTGGGAGATAGAGTTGGGCAAAAAAATCAAGGTATTT. It specifies CALWEIELGKKIKVF.